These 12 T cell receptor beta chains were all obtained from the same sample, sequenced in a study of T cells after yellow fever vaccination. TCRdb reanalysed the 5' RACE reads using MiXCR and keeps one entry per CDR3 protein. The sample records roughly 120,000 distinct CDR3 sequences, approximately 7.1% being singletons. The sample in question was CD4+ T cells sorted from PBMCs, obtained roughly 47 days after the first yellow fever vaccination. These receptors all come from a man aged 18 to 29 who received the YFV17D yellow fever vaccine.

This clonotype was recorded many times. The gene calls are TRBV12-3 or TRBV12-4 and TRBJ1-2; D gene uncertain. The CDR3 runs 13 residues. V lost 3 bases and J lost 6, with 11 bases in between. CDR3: CASSFRGVHGYTF. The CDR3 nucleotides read TGTGCCAGCAGTTTCCGGGGAGTTCATGGCTACACCTTC.

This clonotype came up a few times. The CDR3 DNA sequence: TGTGCCAGCAGTCTGTGGGGGGACATCGATGGCTACACCTTC. It codes for CASSLWGDIDGYTF. This chain connects TRBV25-1 to TRBJ1-2; tentatively, D is TRBD1 (6 bases). This CDR3 contains 14 residues. The V end was cut by 5 bases, the J end by 6 bases, with 16 bases between. Germline V lookup: CDR1 MGHDK, CDR2 SYGVNS.

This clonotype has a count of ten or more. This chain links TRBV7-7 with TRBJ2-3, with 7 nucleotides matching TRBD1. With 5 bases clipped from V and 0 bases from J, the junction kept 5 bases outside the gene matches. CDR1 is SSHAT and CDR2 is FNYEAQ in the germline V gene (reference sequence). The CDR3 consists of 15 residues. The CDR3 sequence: CASSPTGFSTDTQYF. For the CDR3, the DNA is TGTGCCAGCAGCCCGACAGGGTTCAGCACAGATACGCAGTATTTT.

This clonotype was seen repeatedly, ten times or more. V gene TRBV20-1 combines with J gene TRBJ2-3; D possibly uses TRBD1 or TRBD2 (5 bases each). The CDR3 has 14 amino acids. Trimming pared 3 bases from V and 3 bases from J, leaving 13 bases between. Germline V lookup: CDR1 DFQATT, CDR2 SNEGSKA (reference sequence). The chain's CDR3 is CSASIGGRTDTQYF. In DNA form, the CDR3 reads TGCAGTGCTAGCATTGGGGGTCGGACAGATACGCAGTATTTT.

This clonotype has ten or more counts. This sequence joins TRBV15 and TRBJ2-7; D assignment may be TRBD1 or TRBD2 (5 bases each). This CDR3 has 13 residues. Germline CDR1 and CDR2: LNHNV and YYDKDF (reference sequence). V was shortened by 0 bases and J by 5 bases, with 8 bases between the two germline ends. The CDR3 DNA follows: TGTGCCACCAGCAGAGATTTGGGGGACGAGCAGTACGTC. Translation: CATSRDLGDEQYV.

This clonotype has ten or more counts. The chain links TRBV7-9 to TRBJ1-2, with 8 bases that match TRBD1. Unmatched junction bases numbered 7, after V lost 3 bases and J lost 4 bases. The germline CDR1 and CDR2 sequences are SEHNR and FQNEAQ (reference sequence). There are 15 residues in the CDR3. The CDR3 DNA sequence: TGTGCCAGCAGCTTCCAGGACAGGGACATCTATGGCTACACCTTC. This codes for CASSFQDRDIYGYTF.

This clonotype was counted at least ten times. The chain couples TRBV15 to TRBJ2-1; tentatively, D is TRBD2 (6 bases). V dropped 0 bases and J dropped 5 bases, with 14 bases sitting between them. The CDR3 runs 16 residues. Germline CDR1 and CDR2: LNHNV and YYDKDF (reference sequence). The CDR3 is CATSRDPRAGNNEQFF. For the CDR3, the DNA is TGTGCCACCAGCAGAGATCCTCGGGCGGGGAACAATGAGCAGTTCTTC.

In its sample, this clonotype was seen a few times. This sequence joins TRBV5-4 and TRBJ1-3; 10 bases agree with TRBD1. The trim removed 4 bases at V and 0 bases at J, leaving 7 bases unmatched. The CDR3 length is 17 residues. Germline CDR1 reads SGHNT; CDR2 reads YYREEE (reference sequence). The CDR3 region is CASSVGDRGLSGNTIYF. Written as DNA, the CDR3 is TGTGCCAGCAGCGTTGGGGACAGGGGCCTCTCTGGAAACACCATATATTTT.

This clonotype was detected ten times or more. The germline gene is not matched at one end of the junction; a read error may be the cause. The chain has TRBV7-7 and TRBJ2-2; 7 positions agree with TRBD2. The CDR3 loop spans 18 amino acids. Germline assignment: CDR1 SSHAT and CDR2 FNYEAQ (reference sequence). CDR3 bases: TGTGCTAGCAGCTTAGGAGGGAGGGACGGTACGAACACCGGGGAGCTGTTTTTT. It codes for CASSLGGRDGTNTGELFF.

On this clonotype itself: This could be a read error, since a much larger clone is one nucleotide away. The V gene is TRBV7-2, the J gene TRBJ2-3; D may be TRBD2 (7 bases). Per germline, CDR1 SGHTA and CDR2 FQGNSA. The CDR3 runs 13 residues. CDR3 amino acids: CASSRTRGDMQYF. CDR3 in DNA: TGTGCCAGCAGCCGGACTAGGGGGGATATGCAGTATTTT.

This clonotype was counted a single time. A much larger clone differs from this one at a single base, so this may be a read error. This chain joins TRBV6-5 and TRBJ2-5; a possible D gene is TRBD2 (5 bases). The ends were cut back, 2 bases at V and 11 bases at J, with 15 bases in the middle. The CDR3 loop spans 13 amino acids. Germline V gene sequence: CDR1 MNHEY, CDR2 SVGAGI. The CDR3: CASSYNGELFQYF. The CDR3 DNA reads TGTGCCAGCAGTTACAATGGGGAGCTTTTTCAGTACTTC.

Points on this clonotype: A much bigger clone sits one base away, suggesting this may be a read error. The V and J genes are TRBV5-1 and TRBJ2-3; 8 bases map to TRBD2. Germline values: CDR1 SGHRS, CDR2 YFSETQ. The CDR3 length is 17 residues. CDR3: CAISLSAGGLSTDTQYF. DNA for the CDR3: TGCGCCATCAGCTTGAGCGCGGGGGGCCTTAGCACAGATACGCAGTATTTT. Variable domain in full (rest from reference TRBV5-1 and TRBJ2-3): KAGVTQTPRYLIKTRGQQVTLSCSPISGHRSVSWYQQTPGQGLQFLFEYFSETQRNKGNFPGRFSGRQFSNSRSEMNVSTLELGDSALYLCAISLSAGGLSTDTQYFGPGTRLTVL.